These T cell receptor beta chains were read from a single sample in a study of CD8 T cells in Susac syndrome. TCRdb fed the immunoSEQ multiplex PCR reads into MiXCR, producing one record per CDR3 protein. The profile shows around 150,000 distinct CDR3 sequences, approximately 96% of them singletons. The specimen sequenced was CD4+ T cells from PBMCs. Receptors were obtained from a human donor with Susac syndrome. Each CDR3 is given without its conserved first and last residue.

CDR3 length: 13; J gene: TRBJ2-2; V gene: TRBV4-1; CDR3 protein: ASSQGPSDTGELF
CDR3 length: 11; J gene: TRBJ2-7; V gene: TRBV14; CDR3 protein: ASSQFDRGIEY
CDR3 length: 12; J gene: TRBJ1-2; V gene: TRBV12-3/TRBV12-4; CDR3 protein: ASSLPGQGYGYT
CDR3 length: 13; J gene: TRBJ2-4; V gene: TRBV20-1; CDR3 protein: SARGVGRGSDIQY
CDR3 length: 12; J gene: TRBJ2-4; V gene: TRBV20-1; CDR3 protein: SARPGESKNIQY
CDR3 length: 11; J gene: TRBJ1-1; V gene: TRBV4-1; CDR3 protein: ASSRLWNTEAF
CDR3 length: 9; J gene: TRBJ1-4; V gene: TRBV7-9; CDR3 protein: ASSITEKLF
CDR3 length: 13; J gene: TRBJ2-3; V gene: TRBV15; CDR3 protein: ATSQEILGSDTQY
CDR3 length: 11; J gene: TRBJ2-1; V gene: TRBV25-1; CDR3 protein: ASKGLAMGEQF
CDR3 length: 11; J gene: TRBJ1-1; V gene: TRBV2; CDR3 protein: ASSDQGGTEAF
CDR3 length: 14; J gene: TRBJ2-2; V gene: TRBV24-1; CDR3 protein: ATSDMTGGEAGELF
CDR3 length: 13; J gene: TRBJ2-5; V gene: TRBV29-1; CDR3 protein: SVCFLAVDGETQY
CDR3 length: 13; J gene: TRBJ2-4; V gene: TRBV20-1; CDR3 protein: SARDSAGTSHIQY
CDR3 length: 10; J gene: TRBJ2-7; V gene: TRBV10-2; CDR3 protein: ASSGDSGLQY
CDR3 length: 13; J gene: TRBJ2-2; V gene: TRBV5-4; CDR3 protein: ASSLAGSWTGELF